Shown below are 24 T cell receptor beta chains from a single sample sequenced in a study of blood T cell repertoires in COVID-19. The method was immunoSEQ multiplex PCR; TCRdb's version includes in-frame clones alone and lacks a portion of them. The repertoire holds 100,000 to 120,000 clones, under 75% seen once, with 6% to 8.5% in the top ten. Sequences were obtained from peripheral blood. The receptors shown here come from a woman in her sixties or seventies with acute or convalescent COVID-19.

V and J are TRBV5-6 and TRBJ2-5; possible D gene TRBD2, 5 bases. V was trimmed by 2 bases and J by 3 bases, leaving 11 bases between them. The germline CDR1 and CDR2 sequences are SGHDT and YYEEEE. This CDR3 comprises 14 residues. The CDR3 protein is CASSFRFGEETQYF. As DNA, the CDR3 is TGTGCCAGCAGCTTTCGCTTCGGGGAAGAGACCCAGTACTTC.

This clone was found a few times. The V gene is TRBV28, the J gene TRBJ2-6, with a weak D call TRBD2 (5 bases). V lost 8 bases, J lost 1 base, and 15 bases lay in between. The germline V gene encodes CDR1 MDHEN and CDR2 SYDVKM. There are 16 residues in the CDR3. This CDR3 reads CASEKERYSGANVLTF. The CDR3 nucleotides read TGTGCCAGCGAGAAAGAGCGGTATTCTGGGGCCAACGTCCTGACTTTC.

V gene TRBV6-8 combines with J gene TRBJ1-2; 7 bases agree with TRBD1. V shed 6 bases, J shed 2 bases, and the junction held 12 bases outside the gene matches. From germline, CDR1 is MNHGY and CDR2 SAAAGT. The length of the CDR3 is 16 residues. In DNA, the CDR3 is TGTGCCAGCAGGGGGGACAGACTACGAAACAACTATGGCTACACCTTC. Encoded protein: CASRGDRLRNNYGYTF.

This clone has only a few counts. CDR3 in DNA: TGTGCCACCAGTGATGATGGGGGGAGCAATCAGCCCCAGCATTTT. Residues: CATSDDGGSNQPQHF. The chain employs TRBV24-1 and TRBJ1-5, with D tentatively TRBD1 (5 bases). Trimming took 3 bases from V and 1 from J, leaving 9 bases between them. The CDR3 runs 15 residues. Per germline, CDR1 KGHDR and CDR2 SFDVKD.

The V and J genes are TRBV11-2 and TRBJ2-7, with a weak D call TRBD1 (5 bases). The CDR3 sequence is 15 residues long. Germline CDR1 and CDR2: SGHAT and FQNNGV. Trimming cost V 2 bases and J 2 bases, with 13 bases left between them. This chain's CDR3 is CASSLQGLLTYEQYF. In DNA form, the CDR3 reads TGTGCCAGCAGCTTACAGGGTCTCCTCACCTACGAGCAGTACTTC.

The chain recombines TRBV7-2 with TRBJ1-5, with TRBD1 identical over 8 bases. J lost 2 bases, V lost 4 bases, and 4 bases had no gene match. CDR3 size: 15 residues. Germline V gives CDR1 SGHTA, CDR2 FQGNSA. In DNA form, the CDR3 reads TGTGCCAGCAGCTCCCAGGGGGCGGGCAATCAGCCCCAGCATTTT. Translating it yields CASSSQGAGNQPQHF.

The chain combines TRBV4-3 with TRBJ1-1; a possible D gene is TRBD1 (6 bases). The CDR3 has 16 residues. Germline CDR1 and CDR2: LGHNA and YSLEER. Between the trimmed V and J ends, which lost 0 bases and 4 bases, there was a span of 15 bases. The CDR3 spells CASSQDLRTAGTEAFF. The CDR3 DNA sequence: TGCGCCAGCAGCCAAGATCTCAGGACAGCTGGCACTGAAGCTTTCTTT.

The chain uses TRBV9 and TRBJ1-6, with 7 bases identical to TRBD1. CDR3 length: 16 residues. Trimming at V came to 2 bases and at J to 7 bases, leaving 9 bases not matched to a gene. The germline V gene has CDR1 SGDLS and CDR2 YYNGEE. CDR3 region: CASSVSGAGGNSPLHF. The CDR3 region has the DNA TGTGCCAGCAGCGTCTCCGGGGCAGGGGGAAATTCACCCCTCCACTTT.

The chain joins TRBV30 to TRBJ1-6; D uncertain. CDR1 and CDR2 from the germline V gene are GTSNPN and SVGIG (reference sequence). V lost 6 bases to trimming and J lost 0 bases, with 15 bases between them. CDR3 length equals 16 residues. The CDR3 region is CACQPGGSSYNSPLHF. The CDR3 region has the DNA TGTGCCTGTCAGCCCGGCGGTAGCTCCTATAATTCACCCCTCCACTTT.

V is TRBV27 and J is TRBJ1-2; D perhaps matches TRBD1 (6 bases). Deletions cut 6 bases from V and 2 bases from J, with 22 bases between. CDR1 MNHEY and CDR2 SMNVEV come from the germline V gene (reference sequence). The CDR3 is made up of 17 amino acids. The CDR3 sequence is CASSPRSGGGQNYGYTF. The CDR3 DNA reads as TGTGCCAGCAGCCCGCGCTCCGGGGGGGGGCAGAACTATGGCTACACCTTC.

J is TRBJ2-7 and V is TRBV7-2; 13 bases align to TRBD2. V gave up 1 base and J gave up 2 bases; unmatched junction bases: 8. The CDR3 spans 18 residues. Germline lookup yields CDR1 SGHTA and CDR2 FQGNSA. For the CDR3, the DNA is TGTGCCAGCAGCTTAGAACTAGCGGGGGGGCCGTTAGCCTACGAGCAGTACTTC. Its translation: CASSLELAGGPLAYEQYF.

A word on this clone: The same CDR3 can be traced to other DNA sequences in this sample. This sequence joins TRBV13 and TRBJ1-1; TRBD1 is a possible D gene (6 bases). The V and J ends lost 1 base and 5 bases respectively, with 11 bases between them. Germline values: CDR1 PRHDT, CDR2 FYEKMQ (reference sequence). The length of the CDR3 is 14 residues. This CDR3 reads CASSLAGAGTEAFF. CDR3 sequence (DNA): TGTGCCAGCAGCTTAGCAGGGGCAGGTACTGAAGCTTTCTTT.

This chain connects TRBV28 to TRBJ1-5, with 9 bases aligning to TRBD1. The CDR3 spans 19 residues. V lost 4 bases, J lost 2 bases, and 15 bases stayed unmatched. Germline loops: CDR1 MDHEN, CDR2 SYDVKM. CDR3 protein: CASSYRSGQGSLGNQPQHF. CDR3 DNA: TGTGCCAGCAGTTACCGTTCGGGACAGGGAAGTCTGGGCAATCAGCCCCAGCATTTT.

This rearrangement joins TRBV6-6 to TRBJ1-1; TRBD1 matches at 9 bases. Trimming cost V 6 bases and J 8 bases; bases outside gene matches: 7. The V gene's germline CDR1 is MNHNY and CDR2 SVGAGI (reference sequence). The CDR3 is made up of 13 amino acids. CDR3 nucleotides: TGTGCCAGCAGGAGACCGACAGGGGGAGAAGCTTTCTTT. It is translated as CASRRPTGGEAFF.

The CDR3 spells CASSVYQGSGNTIYF. The CDR3, as DNA: TGTGCCAGCAGCGTGTATCAGGGGTCTGGAAACACCATATATTTT. The J gene is TRBJ1-3, the V gene TRBV5-5; tentatively, D is TRBD1 (6 bases). V lost 4 bases and J 1 base, leaving 12 bases between the germline ends. In germline, CDR1 is SGHKS, CDR2 YYEKEE (reference sequence). The CDR3 contains 15 residues.

This chain connects TRBV7-3 to TRBJ2-1; 9 bases line up with TRBD1. Germline values: CDR1 SGHTA, CDR2 FQGTGA. V lost 8 bases to trimming and J lost 6 bases; unmatched junction nucleotides: 5. CDR3 length: 13 residues. The CDR3 bases are TGTGCCAGCGGGGACAGGGCTGGCAATGAGCAGTTCTTC. Translation: CASGDRAGNEQFF. Looking up the rest from reference TRBV7-3 and TRBJ2-1 gives the full variable domain: GAGVSQTPSNKVTEKGKYVELRCDPISGHTALYWYRQSLGQGPEFLIYFQGTGAADDSGLPNDRFFAVRPEGSVSTLKIQRTERGDSAVYLCASGDRAGNEQFFGPGTRLTVL.

This chain links TRBV19 with TRBJ1-6, with D perhaps TRBD1 (6 bases). Per germline, CDR1 LNHDA and CDR2 SQIVND (reference sequence). The CDR3 has 14 residues. The ends were cut back, 3 bases at V and 8 bases at J, with 11 bases in the middle. The CDR3 here is CASSMGGLHSPLHF. The CDR3 coding sequence is TGTGCCAGTAGTATGGGGGGGCTACATTCACCCCTCCACTTT.

Points on this clone: Other nucleotide sequences from this sample produce the same CDR3. This chain connects TRBV7-2 to TRBJ2-3; TRBD1 aligns across 7 bases. Germline CDR1 SGHTA, CDR2 FQGNSA. This CDR3 spans 13 amino acids. The ends lost 5 bases at V and 3 bases at J; junction bases unmatched: 2. This CDR3 is CASSRGRTDTQYF. CDR3 coding DNA: TGTGCCAGCAGCAGGGGGCGAACAGATACGCAGTATTTT.

V is TRBV3-1 (or the pseudogene TRBV3-2) and J is TRBJ2-5, with 11 bases lining up with TRBD2. The CDR3 is made up of 16 amino acids. Germline CDR1 is LGHDT and CDR2 is YNNKEL (reference sequence). V lost 0 bases and J lost 10; bases outside the gene matches: 10. This CDR3 is CASSQDAYSGGGDQYF. The CDR3 nucleotides read TGTGCCAGCAGCCAAGACGCATATAGCGGGGGGGGAGACCAGTACTTC.

The chain has TRBV30 and TRBJ1-1, with TRBD1 matching 9 bases. The germline gives CDR1 GTSNPN, CDR2 SVGIG (reference sequence). The CDR3 has 15 amino acids. The trim removed 7 bases at V and 0 bases at J, leaving 9 bases unmatched. In nucleotides, the CDR3 is TGTGCCTCTTTCCCGACAGGGGGAATGAACACTGAAGCTTTCTTT. Translating it yields CASFPTGGMNTEAFF.

This clone was seen a few times. This chain uses TRBV10-3 with TRBJ1-1, with a possible D match to TRBD1 (5 bases). Trimming removed 3 bases from V and 0 bases from J, with 14 bases in between. The CDR3 is made up of 16 amino acids. In germline, CDR1 is ENHRY, CDR2 SYGVKD. The CDR3, as DNA: TGTGCCATCAGTGATGGGGGAGGCGGATTGAACACTGAAGCTTTCTTT. The encoded protein is CAISDGGGGLNTEAFF.

The chain has TRBV5-1 and TRBJ2-3; D possibly uses TRBD1 or TRBD2 (5 bases each). V lost 4 bases, J lost 2 bases, and 14 bases lay in between. Germline CDR1 SGHRS, CDR2 YFSETQ. The CDR3 is made up of 15 amino acids. CDR3 region: CASSLGPTTTDTQYF. CDR3 in DNA: TGCGCCAGCAGCCTGGGACCTACTACCACAGATACGCAGTATTTT.

The table lists this clone with a few counts. The same CDR3 can be traced to other DNA sequences in this sample. This chain uses TRBV6-5 with TRBJ2-2; TRBD1 agrees at 9 bases. This CDR3 region has 14 residues. Germline-derived CDR1 and CDR2 are MNHEY and SVGAGI. V trimming: 8 bases; J trimming: 3 bases; junction bases outside the gene matches: 4. The CDR3 loop reads CASHRDRDTGELFF. The CDR3 region has the DNA TGTGCCAGCCACCGGGACAGGGACACCGGGGAGCTGTTTTTT.

The rearrangement links TRBV3-1 (or the pseudogene TRBV3-2) to TRBJ2-3, with TRBD1 matching over 7 bases. Trimming at V came to 6 bases and at J to 3 bases, leaving 9 bases not matched to a gene. The CDR3 extends over 15 amino acids. From germline, CDR1 is LGHDT and CDR2 YNNKEL (reference sequence). CDR3 coding DNA: TGTGCCAGCAGGGAGACAGGGTCGGGGACAGATACGCAGTATTTT. Translating it yields CASRETGSGTDTQYF.